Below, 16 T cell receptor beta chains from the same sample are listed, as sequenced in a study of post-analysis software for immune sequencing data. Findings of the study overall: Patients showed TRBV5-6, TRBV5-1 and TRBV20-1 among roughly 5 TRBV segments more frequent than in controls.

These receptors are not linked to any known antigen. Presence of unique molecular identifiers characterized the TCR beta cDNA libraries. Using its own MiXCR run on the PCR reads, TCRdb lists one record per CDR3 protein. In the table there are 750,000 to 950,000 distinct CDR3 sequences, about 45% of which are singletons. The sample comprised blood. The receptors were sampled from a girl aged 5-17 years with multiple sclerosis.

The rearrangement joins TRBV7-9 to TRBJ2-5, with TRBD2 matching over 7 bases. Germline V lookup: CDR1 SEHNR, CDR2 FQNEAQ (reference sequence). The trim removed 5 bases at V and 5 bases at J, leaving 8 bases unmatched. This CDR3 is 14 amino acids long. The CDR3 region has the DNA TGTGCCAGCAGCCCCGACGGGCGGGGGGAGACCCAGTACTTC. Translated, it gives CASSPDGRGETQYF.

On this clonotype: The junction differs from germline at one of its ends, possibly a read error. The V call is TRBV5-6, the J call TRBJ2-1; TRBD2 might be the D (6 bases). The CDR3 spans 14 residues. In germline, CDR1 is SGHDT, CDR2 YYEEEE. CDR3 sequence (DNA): TGTGCCAGCAGCTTGCGGGACTCCCACAATGAGCAGTTCTTC. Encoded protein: CASSLRDSHNEQFF.

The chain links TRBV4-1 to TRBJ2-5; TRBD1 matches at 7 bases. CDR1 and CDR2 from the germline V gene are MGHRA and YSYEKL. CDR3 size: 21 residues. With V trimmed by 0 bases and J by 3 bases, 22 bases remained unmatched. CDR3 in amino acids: CASSQEGALTRDSTREETQYF. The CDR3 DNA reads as TGCGCCAGCAGCCAAGAAGGCGCCCTAACTCGGGACAGCACGAGGGAAGAGACCCAGTACTTC.

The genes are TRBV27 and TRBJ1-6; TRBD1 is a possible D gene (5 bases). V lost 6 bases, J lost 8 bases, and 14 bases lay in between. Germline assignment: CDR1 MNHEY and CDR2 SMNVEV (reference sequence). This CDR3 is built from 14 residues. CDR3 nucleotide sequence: TGTGCCAGCAGCAAGGGGATGCTCTATTCACCCCTCCACTTT. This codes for CASSKGMLYSPLHF.

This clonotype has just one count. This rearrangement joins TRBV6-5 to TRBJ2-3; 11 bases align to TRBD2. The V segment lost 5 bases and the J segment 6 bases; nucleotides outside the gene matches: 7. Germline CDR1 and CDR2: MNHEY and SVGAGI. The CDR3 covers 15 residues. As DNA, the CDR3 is TGTGCCAGCAGTCTTGCGCCTAGCGGGAGGGATACGCAGTATTTT. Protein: CASSLAPSGRDTQYF.

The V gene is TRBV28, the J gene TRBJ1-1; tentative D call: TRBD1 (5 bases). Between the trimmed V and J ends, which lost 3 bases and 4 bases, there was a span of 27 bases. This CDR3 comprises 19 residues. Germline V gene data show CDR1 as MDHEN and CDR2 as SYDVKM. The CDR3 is CASSFELLLDTESLTEAFF. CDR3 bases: TGTGCCAGCAGTTTCGAACTCCTCTTGGACACCGAGTCTCTCACTGAAGCTTTCTTT.

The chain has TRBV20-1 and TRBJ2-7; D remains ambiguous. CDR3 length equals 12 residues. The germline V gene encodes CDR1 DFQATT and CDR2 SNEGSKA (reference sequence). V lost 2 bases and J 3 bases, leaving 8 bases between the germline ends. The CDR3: CSARTALYEQYF. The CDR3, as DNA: TGCAGTGCTAGAACTGCCCTCTACGAGCAGTACTTC.

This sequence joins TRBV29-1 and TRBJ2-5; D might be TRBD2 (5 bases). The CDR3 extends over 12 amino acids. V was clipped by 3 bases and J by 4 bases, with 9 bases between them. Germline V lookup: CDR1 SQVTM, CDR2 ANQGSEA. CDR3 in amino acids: CSVDGSPETQYF. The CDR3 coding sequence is TGCAGCGTTGATGGGAGCCCAGAGACCCAGTACTTC. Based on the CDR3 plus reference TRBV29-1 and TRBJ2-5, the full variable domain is SAVISQKPSRDICQRGTSLTIQCQVDSQVTMMFWYRQQPGQSLTLIATANQGSEATYESGFVIDKFPISRPNLTFSTLTVSNMSPEDSSIYLCSVDGSPETQYFGPGTRLLVL.

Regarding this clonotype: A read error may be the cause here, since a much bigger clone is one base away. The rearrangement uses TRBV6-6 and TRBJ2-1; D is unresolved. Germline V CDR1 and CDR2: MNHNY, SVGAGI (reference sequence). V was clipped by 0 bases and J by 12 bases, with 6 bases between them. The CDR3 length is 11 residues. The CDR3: CASSYSYGQFF. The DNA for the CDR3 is TGTGCCAGCAGTTACTCCTATGGGCAGTTCTTC.

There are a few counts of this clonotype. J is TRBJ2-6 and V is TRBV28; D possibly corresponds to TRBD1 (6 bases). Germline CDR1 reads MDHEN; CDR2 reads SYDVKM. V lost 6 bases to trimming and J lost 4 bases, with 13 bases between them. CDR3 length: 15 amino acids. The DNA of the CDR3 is TGTGCCAGCAGGAAACAGGGTTCCGGGGCCAACGTCCTGACTTTC. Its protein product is CASRKQGSGANVLTF.

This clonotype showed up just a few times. The CDR3 region is CSVEGGYHGGVDTQYF. CDR3 DNA: TGCAGCGTTGAAGGGGGCTACCACGGAGGGGTAGATACGCAGTATTTT. V gene TRBV29-1 combines with J gene TRBJ2-3; TRBD2 is a possible D gene (6 bases). The CDR3 is 16 amino acids. V was trimmed by 1 base and J by 5 bases, leaving 19 bases between them. Germline loops: CDR1 SQVTM, CDR2 ANQGSEA.

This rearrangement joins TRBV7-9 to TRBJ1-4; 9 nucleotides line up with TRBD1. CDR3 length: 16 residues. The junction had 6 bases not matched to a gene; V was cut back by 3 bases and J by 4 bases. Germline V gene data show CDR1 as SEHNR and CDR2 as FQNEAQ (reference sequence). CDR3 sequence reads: CASSFAWTGDNEKLFF. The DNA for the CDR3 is TGTGCCAGCAGCTTCGCCTGGACAGGGGATAATGAAAAACTGTTTTTT.

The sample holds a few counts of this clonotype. This CDR3 is CSADSKRNEQFF. CDR3 sequence (DNA): TGCAGCGCCGATAGCAAGAGAAATGAGCAGTTCTTC. The V gene is TRBV29-1, the J gene TRBJ2-1; no reliable D call. The germline gives CDR1 SQVTM, CDR2 ANQGSEA. This CDR3 has 12 residues. V was clipped by 7 bases and J by 7 bases, with 14 bases between them.

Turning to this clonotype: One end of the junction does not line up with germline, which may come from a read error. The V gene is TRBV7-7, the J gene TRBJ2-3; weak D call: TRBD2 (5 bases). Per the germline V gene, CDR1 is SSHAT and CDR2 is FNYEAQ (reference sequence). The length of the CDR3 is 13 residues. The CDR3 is CASSLLPGDTQYF. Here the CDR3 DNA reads TGCGCTAGCAGCTTATTGCCGGGAGATACGCAGTATTTT.

CDR3 DNA sequence: TGTGCCAGCAGCCCCTGGGGGCGCGAGCAGTACTTC. Amino acid sequence: CASSPWGREQYF. The J gene is TRBJ2-7, the V gene TRBV7-9; weak D call: TRBD1 (6 bases). Germline lookup yields CDR1 SEHNR and CDR2 FQNEAQ (reference sequence). The V end lost 5 bases, the J end lost 6 bases, and 11 bases lay between the germline ends. The CDR3 extends over 12 amino acids. The whole variable domain, remainder taken from reference TRBV7-9 and TRBJ2-7, is DTGVSQNPRHKITKRGQNVTFRCDPISEHNRLYWYRQTLGQGPEFLTYFQNEAQLEKSRLLSDRFSAERPKGSFSTLEIQRTEQGDSAMYLCASSPWGREQYFGPGTRLTVT.

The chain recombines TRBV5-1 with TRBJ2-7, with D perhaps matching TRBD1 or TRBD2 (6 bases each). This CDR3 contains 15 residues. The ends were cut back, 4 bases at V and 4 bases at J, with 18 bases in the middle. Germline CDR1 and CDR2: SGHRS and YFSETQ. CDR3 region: CASSLVEGGLYEQYF. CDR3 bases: TGCGCCAGCAGCCTTGTGGAAGGGGGGTTATACGAGCAGTACTTC.